The entry below gives a single TCR beta chain sequence along with its context. Its antigen is undetermined. This sample stems from a study of shared clonotypes between healthy human individuals. General study results and limits: It was expected that sequencing depth would affect clonotype sharing among donors. Compared with clonotypes that all four donors shared, non-shared clonotypes had lower generation probabilities.

Germline V gives CDR1 SGHAT, CDR2 FQNNGV. The CDR3 is 14 amino acids. The ends lost 5 bases at V and 5 bases at J; junction bases unmatched: 7. The assay was carried out at the deep level. Clones were sequenced by immunoSEQ multiplex PCR, and TCRdb holds only the in-frame ones, with some missing. Among some 650,000 clones listed, 97% were seen once. V gene TRBV11-2 combines with J gene TRBJ2-5, with 8 bases aligning to TRBD2. The sample consisted of naive CD4+ T cells sorted from blood. Sample subset: CD45RA+ positively selected. The clonotype originates from a woman in her 30s in good health. The CDR3 DNA reads as TGTGCCAGCAGCCCGGGACTAGTTGGTGAGACCCAGTACTTC. Amino acid sequence: CASSPGLVGETQYF.